The clone carrying this TCR beta chain was picked up many times. The study profiled TCR beta VDJ and CDR3 using genomic DNA as template. TCRdb ran MiXCR on the reads and lists one entry per CDR3 protein. The repertoire holds about 160,000 distinct CDR3 sequences, with 40% to 50% as singletons. The sample comes from a study of CD8+CD57+ T cells in acquired aplastic anemia. Study information: DNA per sorted CD4+ or CD8+ sample ranged roughly 0.19 to 27.4 ug, averaging roughly 3.2 ug.

All patients picked for sequencing had shown, by flow cytometry, an expansion of CD8+CD57+ cells. Blood sampling was performed on the patients, and none of them had received therapy by then. V dropped 2 bases and J dropped 4 bases, with 8 bases sitting between them. Germline assignment: CDR1 SEHNR and CDR2 FQNEAQ (reference sequence). The CDR3 has 13 amino acids. The TCR was taken from a human donor with aplastic anemia. Sequencing was performed on sorted CD4+, CD8+, or CD8+CD57+ T cells (not recorded which) from PBMCs. The rearrangement uses TRBV7-9 and TRBJ1-1; D not certain. CDR3 DNA: TGTGCCAGCAGCTTAAGTATGGTCACTGAAGCTTTCTTT. Translated, it gives CASSLSMVTEAFF. The full variable domain, in which reference TRBV7-9 and TRBJ1-1 provide the parts outside the CDR3, is DTGVSQNPRHKITKRGQNVTFRCDPISEHNRLYWYRQTLGQGPEFLTYFQNEAQLEKSRLLSDRFSAERPKGSFSTLEIQRTEQGDSAMYLCASSLSMVTEAFFGQGTRLTVV.